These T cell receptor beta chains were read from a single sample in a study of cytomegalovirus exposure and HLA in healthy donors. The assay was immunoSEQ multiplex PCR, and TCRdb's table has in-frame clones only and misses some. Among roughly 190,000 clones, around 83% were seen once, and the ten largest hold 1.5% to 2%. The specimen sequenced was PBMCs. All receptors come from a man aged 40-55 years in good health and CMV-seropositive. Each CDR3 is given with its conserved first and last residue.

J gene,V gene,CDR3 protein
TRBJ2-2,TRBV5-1,CASSLNSGRTGELFF
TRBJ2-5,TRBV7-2,CASSLTRWGETQYF
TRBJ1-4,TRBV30,CAWSRGQGATNEKLFF
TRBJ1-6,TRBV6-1,CASMVRQGDSPLHF
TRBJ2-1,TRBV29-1,CSVAGQGVNEQFF
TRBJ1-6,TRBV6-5,CASSNGGDNSPLHF
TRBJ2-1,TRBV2,CAILTSGRGNEQFF
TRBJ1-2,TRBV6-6,CASRFVENYGYTF
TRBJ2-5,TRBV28,CASSTGTVQETQYF
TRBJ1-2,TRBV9,CASSITGVGYGYTF
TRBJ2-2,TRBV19,CASTPTPPTGVSNTGELFF
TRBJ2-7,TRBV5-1,CASRATGAYEQYF
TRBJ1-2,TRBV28,CASSLLADYGYTF
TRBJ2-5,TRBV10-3,CAISESGTAIQETQYF
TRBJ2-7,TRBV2,CASSRQSDEQYF
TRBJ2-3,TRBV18,CASSLIEKDTQYF
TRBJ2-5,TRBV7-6,CASSARTGGGEETQYF
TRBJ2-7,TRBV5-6,CASSSGTSGNLEYF
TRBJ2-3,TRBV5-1,CASSSTRTATGENTQYF
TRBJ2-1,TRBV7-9,CASSLRTGKDEQFF
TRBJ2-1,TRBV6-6,CASSYSAGGGHEQFF
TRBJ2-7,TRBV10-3,CAIKEGAGSSYEQYF
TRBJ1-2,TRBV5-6,CASSSGQSYGYTF
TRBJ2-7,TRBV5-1,CASSLAVGSGAYEQYF
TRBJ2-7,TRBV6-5,CASRLRTGHLYEQYF
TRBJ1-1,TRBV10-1,CASSELGQGGTEAFF
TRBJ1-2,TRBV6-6,CASSYSEGFNGYTF
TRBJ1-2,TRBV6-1,CASSSGGGYGYTF
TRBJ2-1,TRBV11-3,CASSPGQGEGNEQFF
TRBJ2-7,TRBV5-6,CASSLVEREYSEQYF
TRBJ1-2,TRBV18,CASSPPRGSNRTNGYTF
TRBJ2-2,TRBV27,CASKTGVATGELFF
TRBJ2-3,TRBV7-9,CASSLIRRAGAAQYF
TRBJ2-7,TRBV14,CASSQRVKGEQYF
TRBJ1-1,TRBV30,CAWSIQGSTEAFF
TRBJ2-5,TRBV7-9,CASSLRLASETQYF